This T cell receptor (beta chain) emerged from a study of beta chain features in type 1 diabetes. Overall study: Across all samples, about 100,000,000 sorted cells were examined. Regarding the study as a whole: The VDJ junctions of type 1 diabetes patients carried fewer insertions and more deletions.

Based on CD45RO/CCR7/CD25/CD127/CD95/CD27, CD4+ regulatory, stem cell-like memory, naive and central memory cells were sorted. The CDR3 is 16 amino acids. V shed 1 base, J shed 5 bases, and the junction held 7 bases outside the gene matches. Germline V gene data show CDR1 as MGHRA and CDR2 as YSYEKL. To note about this clone: Its matching antigen is unknown.

Investigators reverse transcribed all isolated RNA, so they sequenced expressed TCRB transcripts. This table comes from immunoSEQ multiplex PCR, and its TCRdb copy is limited to in-frame clones, with some not included. In the table there are 350,000 or so clones, 15% to 20% of which are singletons. The chain couples TRBV4-1 to TRBJ2-2; 7 bases are shared with TRBD1. The sequence was collected from a woman between 18 and 29 years old in good health. Sequencing input: naive CD4+ T cells from blood. The DNA for the CDR3 is TGCGCCAGCAGCCAAGGACAGGGTAGTTCGACCGGGGAGCTGTTTTTT. Translated: CASSQGQGSSTGELFF.